This TCR beta chain was captured by sequencing in a study of T cell responses to AZD1222 COVID-19 vaccine. This CDR3 is built from 13 residues. Trimming stripped 4 bases from V and 3 bases from J, with 8 bases between. From germline, CDR1 is SGDLS and CDR2 YYNGEE. Sequenced by immunoSEQ multiplex PCR; TCRdb stores in-frame clones only, minus some. The data contain more than 150,000 clones, 80% to 90% of them singletons. This chain uses TRBV9 with TRBJ2-1, with D possibly being TRBD2 (5 bases). This receptor was identified in an adult in good health. This sample comprised peripheral blood, obtained on day 0 of AZD1222 vaccination. The CDR3 here is CASSPRDYNEQFF. The DNA for the CDR3 is TGTGCCAGCAGCCCCCGGGACTACAATGAGCAGTTCTTC.